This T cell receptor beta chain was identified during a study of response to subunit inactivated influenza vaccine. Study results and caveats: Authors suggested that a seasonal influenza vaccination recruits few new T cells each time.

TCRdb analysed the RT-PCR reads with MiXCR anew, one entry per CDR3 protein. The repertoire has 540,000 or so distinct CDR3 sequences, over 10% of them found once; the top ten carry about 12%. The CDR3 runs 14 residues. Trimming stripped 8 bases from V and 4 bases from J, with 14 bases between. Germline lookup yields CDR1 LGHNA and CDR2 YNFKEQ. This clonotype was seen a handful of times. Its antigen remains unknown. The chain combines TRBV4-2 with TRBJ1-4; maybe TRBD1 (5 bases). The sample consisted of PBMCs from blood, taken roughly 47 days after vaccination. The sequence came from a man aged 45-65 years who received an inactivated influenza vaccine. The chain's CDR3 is CASAGGRLNEKLFF. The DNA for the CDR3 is TGTGCCAGCGCCGGGGGACGGCTTAATGAAAAACTGTTTTTT.